Each of the 20 T cell receptor beta chains below was sequenced from the same sample in a study of radiation and T cells in renal cell carcinoma (dated by TCRdb to 2020 to 2022). Libraries were constructed by the immunoSEQ multiplex PCR assay. Here the immuneACCESS table is served through TCRdb, limited to in-frame sequences with V and J called. Missing clones are a known gap in these copies; in checked studies unresolved V genes cover under half, and the rest lacks a known reason. The sample data list approximately 90,000 clones, and 75% to 90% of these were observed just once. Clones ranked in the top ten supply approximately 8.4% of the sample. The sample's time point, from its label and the paper: baseline pretreatment blood. This specimen's treatment or condition label, per the study, means: 15 Gy SBRT to primary tumor, nephrectomy 4 weeks later. Sequences were derived from blood, sampled from a patient whose treatment included radiotherapy and nephrectomy. These receptor sequences come from a man aged 50 to 60 with renal cell carcinoma.

This chain links TRBV5-1 with TRBJ2-5; D is possibly TRBD1 (5 bases). The V end lost 2 bases, the J end lost 0 bases, and 8 bases lay between the germline ends. CDR1 and CDR2 from the germline V gene are SGHRS and YFSETQ. The CDR3 is 14 residues long. The CDR3 here is CASSFAGNQETQYF. As DNA, the CDR3 is TGCGCCAGCAGCTTCGCAGGGAACCAAGAGACCCAGTACTTC.

This clone came up once. V gene TRBV6-6 combines with J gene TRBJ2-7; D not resolved. Between the trimmed V and J ends, which lost 0 bases and 0 bases, there was a span of 6 bases. In germline, CDR1 is MNHNY, CDR2 SVGAGI (reference sequence). The CDR3 length is 14 residues. Here the CDR3 DNA reads TGTGCCAGCAGTTACTCAGCAGCCTCCTACGAGCAGTACTTC. This encodes CASSYSAASYEQYF.

The V and J genes are TRBV28 and TRBJ2-7; no clear D gene. This CDR3 has 12 residues. V was pared by 3 bases and J by 5 bases, with 8 bases between. CDR1 and CDR2 from the germline V gene are MDHEN and SYDVKM. The CDR3 is CASSFWVNEQYF. As DNA, the CDR3 is TGTGCCAGCAGTTTTTGGGTAAACGAGCAGTACTTC.

This chain joins TRBV6-1 and TRBJ1-4, with 9 bases lining up with TRBD1. Germline V CDR1 and CDR2: MNHNS, SASEGT. There are 19 residues in the CDR3. The trim removed 1 base at V and 3 bases at J, leaving 12 bases unmatched. CDR3 coding DNA: TGTGCCAGCAGTGAAGACCTTCCGGGACAGGGCCAAGCTAATGAAAAACTGTTTTTT. It codes for CASSEDLPGQGQANEKLFF.

This chain links TRBV2 with TRBJ1-2; D ambiguous. Germline assignment: CDR1 SNHLY and CDR2 FYNNEI. This CDR3 spans 13 amino acids. Trimming cost V 6 bases and J 0 bases, with 8 bases left between them. The CDR3 loop is CASRGESNYGYTF. The DNA of the CDR3 is TGTGCCAGCAGGGGCGAGTCTAACTATGGCTACACCTTC. Drawing the rest from reference TRBV2 and TRBJ1-2, the complete variable domain is EPEVTQTPSHQVTQMGQEVILRCVPISNHLYFYWYRQILGQKVEFLVSFYNNEISEKSEIFDDQFSVERPDGSNFTLKIRSTKLEDSAMYFCASRGESNYGYTFGSGTRLTVV.

The chain combines TRBV4-1 with TRBJ2-2; TRBD1 or TRBD2 may be the D gene (5 bases each). The CDR3 contains 15 residues. The ends were cut back, 5 bases at V and 6 bases at J, with 16 bases in the middle. Germline V gene lookup returns CDR1 MGHRA and CDR2 YSYEKL. CDR3 nucleotide sequence: TGCGCCAGCAGCTTGGGGGAGCGATGGTCCGGGGAGCTGTTTTTT. This codes for CASSLGERWSGELFF.

The rearrangement uses TRBV28 and TRBJ1-2, with 7 positions matching TRBD1. From germline, CDR1 is MDHEN and CDR2 SYDVKM. The CDR3 consists of 15 residues. With 8 bases clipped from V and 4 bases from J, the junction kept 13 bases outside the gene matches. DNA for the CDR3: TGTGCCAGCTCCCCACAGGGGCTATATACCTATGGCTACACCTTC. Protein sequence: CASSPQGLYTYGYTF.

The chain employs TRBV10-2 and TRBJ2-7, with 10 bases identical to TRBD1. Trimming cost V 8 bases and J 6 bases; bases outside gene matches: 7. The CDR3 sequence is 13 residues long. Germline CDR1 reads WSHSY; CDR2 reads SAAADI. The CDR3 DNA reads TGCGCCAGCGGGGGGGGACAGGGGATCGAGCAGTACTTC. Amino acid sequence: CASGGGQGIEQYF.

The chain joins TRBV27 to TRBJ1-1, with D unresolved. Trimming cost V 5 bases and J 0 bases, with 10 bases left between them. Germline V gene sequence: CDR1 MNHEY, CDR2 SMNVEV (reference sequence). The CDR3 contains 14 residues. CDR3 protein: CASSPSIMNTEAFF. The CDR3 bases are TGTGCCAGCAGTCCGAGCATTATGAACACTGAAGCTTTCTTT.

The chain is built from TRBV30 and TRBJ2-3; 11 positions agree with TRBD2. Germline-derived CDR1 and CDR2 are GTSNPN and SVGIG (reference sequence). The CDR3 totals 15 residues. The ends lost 0 bases at V and 2 bases at J; junction bases unmatched: 1. The CDR3 nucleotides read TGTGCCTGGAGTGTACTAGCGGGGGCCACAGATACGCAGTATTTT. Translation: CAWSVLAGATDTQYF.

This clone was picked up one time. The genes are TRBV29-1 and TRBJ2-2; maybe TRBD1 (6 bases). Trimming pared 6 bases from V and 1 base from J, leaving 12 bases between. Germline V gene sequence: CDR1 SQVTM, CDR2 ANQGSEA. The CDR3 has 14 residues. CDR3 nucleotide sequence: TGCAGCGTAGAGGGACACGGGAACACCGGGGAGCTGTTTTTT. It yields the protein CSVEGHGNTGELFF.

The rearrangement links TRBV30 to TRBJ2-7; 11 positions match TRBD2. Germline values: CDR1 GTSNPN, CDR2 SVGIG (reference sequence). J lost 2 bases, V lost 3 bases, and 3 bases had no gene match. The CDR3 totals 14 residues. The DNA for the CDR3 is TGTGCCTGGAGATCTAGCGGGGGGACCTACGAGCAGTACTTC. This gives the protein CAWRSSGGTYEQYF.

The V call is TRBV2, the J call TRBJ2-7; the match to TRBD1 covers 10 bases. The CDR3 length is 12 residues. From germline, CDR1 is SNHLY and CDR2 FYNNEI. Unmatched junction bases numbered 3, after V lost 8 bases and J lost 5 bases. The CDR3 sequence is CASRDRGDEQYF. In DNA form, the CDR3 reads TGTGCCAGCCGGGACAGGGGAGACGAGCAGTACTTC.

The chain's CDR3 is CASSLRPQSSYEQYF. CDR3 nucleotides: TGTGCCAGCAGTTTACGGCCTCAAAGCTCCTACGAGCAGTACTTC. This chain connects TRBV27 to TRBJ2-7; D not certain. The CDR3 is 15 residues long. The V gene's germline CDR1 is MNHEY and CDR2 SMNVEV (reference sequence). Trimming took off 2 bases at V and 0 bases at J, with 11 bases between the two ends.

The rearrangement joins TRBV7-2 to TRBJ2-1, with D possibly matching TRBD1 (6 bases). This CDR3 is 15 amino acids long. V was pared by 1 base and J by 4 bases, with 11 bases between. The germline gives CDR1 SGHTA, CDR2 FQGNSA. The chain's CDR3 is CASSLGQGRYNEQFF. The CDR3 nucleotides read TGTGCCAGCAGCTTAGGGCAGGGGCGATACAATGAGCAGTTCTTC.

This chain uses TRBV5-1 with TRBJ2-3; D gene unclear. The CDR3 has 17 residues. Trimming took 5 bases from V and 4 from J, leaving 23 bases between them. Germline CDR1 is SGHRS and CDR2 is YFSETQ. The CDR3 here is CASSPEGKGLFSDTQYF. CDR3 DNA: TGCGCCAGCAGTCCTGAAGGGAAGGGCCTTTTCTCAGATACGCAGTATTTT. The full variable domain, completed using reference TRBV5-1 and TRBJ2-3, is KAGVTQTPRYLIKTRGQQVTLSCSPISGHRSVSWYQQTPGQGLQFLFEYFSETQRNKGNFPGRFSGRQFSNSRSEMNVSTLELGDSALYLCASSPEGKGLFSDTQYFGPGTRLTVL.

As DNA, the CDR3 is TGCAGCGTTGCGGGGGGGGGTCAGCCCCAGCATTTT. Translating it yields CSVAGGGQPQHF. The chain has TRBV29-1 and TRBJ1-5; a possible D gene is TRBD1 (5 bases). CDR1 SQVTM and CDR2 ANQGSEA come from the germline V gene. The CDR3 loop spans 12 amino acids. Deletions cut 4 bases from V and 6 bases from J, with 10 bases between.

The rearrangement uses TRBV5-1 and TRBJ1-2, with 9 bases lining up with TRBD1. J lost 0 bases, V lost 3 bases, and 6 bases had no gene match. The length of the CDR3 is 16 residues. CDR1 is SGHRS, CDR2 YFSETQ, per germline. CDR3 DNA: TGCGCCAGCAGCTCGCCGGGACAGGGATCTAACTATGGCTACACCTTC. Translated: CASSSPGQGSNYGYTF.

The chain joins TRBV9 to TRBJ2-3; a possible D gene is TRBD2 (6 bases). Germline V gene sequence: CDR1 SGDLS, CDR2 YYNGEE. This CDR3 is built from 15 residues. Trimming shortened V by 3 bases and J by 5 bases, and 16 bases separated the two germline ends. CDR3 region: CASSGFGEARDTQYF. Written as DNA, the CDR3 is TGTGCCAGCAGCGGGTTTGGGGAGGCTCGAGATACGCAGTATTTT.

This clone was detected only once. This rearrangement joins TRBV4-3 to TRBJ2-7, with D perhaps TRBD2 (5 bases). V shed 0 bases and J shed 2 bases, with 17 bases lying between them. The CDR3 is made up of 17 amino acids. Germline assignment: CDR1 LGHNA and CDR2 YSLEER. This chain's CDR3 is CASSQERVRDWAYEQYF. For the CDR3, the DNA is TGCGCCAGCAGCCAAGAAAGGGTGAGGGATTGGGCCTACGAGCAGTACTTC.